Sequencing of this T cell receptor (beta chain) was carried out in a study of blood T cell repertoires in COVID-19 (dated by TCRdb to 2019 to 2021). Some background on the complete study: Collaborator samples came from the United States, Italy and Spain and covered acute and convalescent phases of COVID-19. The prospective study material was composed of cDNA or gDNA derived from T cells, B-cell-depleted T cells, or PBMCs. Subjects who had been exposed to COVID-19, were actively infected with it, or had recovered from it provided the deeply sampled blood TCRbeta repertoires that made up the dataset. The repertoires were released in a freely available public database meant as a resource for research on the immune response to SARS-CoV-2. Samples came from the ongoing ImmuneRACE study (first 160 participants) plus 1,254 subjects from 6 global collaborators. The sample metadata nearly always contained a de-identified subject ID, COVID-19 status, age in years and sex. HLA class I and class II types, where available, came from metadata supplied by the sample provider rather than from assay-based typing. Here is what the overall study found, with its caveats: The amount of clinical and demographic metadata varied by source and participant and was provided uncurated.

TCRbeta CDR3 regions were amplified from genomic DNA by means of the immunoSEQ Assay, a bias-controlled multiplex PCR. Per the original workflow: The number of nucleated cells in each sample was estimated by amplification of reference gene primers within the assay. Sequence reads were collapsed and filtered to measure the absolute abundance of every unique TCRbeta CDR3 rearrangement. For each sample, productive Simpson clonality was calculated as the square root of Simpson's diversity index over productive rearrangements. TCRdb mirrors the immuneACCESS table, restricted to in-frame sequences. Some clones are absent from its copies; in checked studies, under half trace to an unresolved V gene, and the reason for the others is unknown. The DNA gave D and trimming, while V, J and clone size come from that table. The sample table shows more than 75,000 clones, and roughly 90% are seen once. Approximately 1.2% of the sample comes from the top ten.

Each collaborating institution followed its own protocols to collect whole blood in K2EDTA tubes. For TCRbeta analysis, collaborator samples were shipped as frozen whole blood, as isolated PBMCs, or as DNA extracted from either sample type. Its CDR3 holds 16 amino acids, cysteine through phenylalanine. Only the CDR3 DNA stays, 48 bases, in frame from base 1. V gives up 2 bases and J gives up 0 bases, and the segment between their germline ends measures 12 bases. The germline V gene gives CDR1 as MNHNS and CDR2 as SASEGT. On this clone: Which antigen it targets is not known. Base qualities are not provided; no much larger clone lies one nucleotide away.

This clonotype was obtained from an elderly man with active or convalescent COVID-19. Sequenced sample: peripheral blood. The rearranged segments are TRBV6-1 and TRBJ2-3; matching of 6 bases hints at TRBD2 as the D gene. The CDR3 region: CASSESSVPSTDTQYF. The nucleotides read TGTGCCAGCAGTGAATCTAGCGTGCCTAGCACAGATACGCAGTATTTT.